The clone carrying this T cell receptor beta chain was seen ten or more times. Its antigen remains unknown. The germline V gene encodes CDR1 MNHEY and CDR2 SMNVEV (reference sequence). The CDR3 sequence is 14 residues long. Trimming shortened V by 3 bases and J by 8 bases, and 11 bases separated the two germline ends. Volunteers at a blood bank in Maryland, USA, were the healthy controls. Preparation of the unsorted libraries drew on 2 million PBMCs stored at -80 C. With 10-nucleotide random UMIs included, cDNA was synthesized by 5'RACE. TCRdb called the 5' RACE reads again in MiXCR, with one record for every CDR3 protein. Of under 85,000 distinct CDR3 sequences listed, 9% to 12% were seen once; the top ten hold around 1.8%. This specimen comes from a study of neurological immune-mediated disorders. The study, taken as a whole, reports: In HTLV-1-associated myelopathy, TCR clonal expansion was greatest, and in multiple sclerosis it was least, below healthy controls.

V is TRBV27 and J is TRBJ1-6, with a possible D match to TRBD1 (6 bases). This TCR came from a man aged 35-49 years in good health. Material for sequencing was PBMCs. CDR3 sequence (DNA): TGTGCCAGCAGTTTGGCCAGGGGAGATTCACCCCTCCACTTT. Translated, it gives CASSLARGDSPLHF.